This TCR beta chain was retrieved from a study of OX40 agonist ivuxolimab in advanced cancers. Only in-frame clones appear in the TCRdb table, and some are missing; sequencing was by immunoSEQ multiplex PCR. The sample holds 25,000 to 30,000 clones, approximately 93% seen once. Trimming removed 1 base from V and 7 bases from J; junction bases left unmatched: 7. The CDR3 consists of 15 residues. Per the germline V gene, CDR1 is SEHNR and CDR2 is FQNEAQ (reference sequence). This TCR was recovered from an adult with an advanced solid tumor such as melanoma, head and neck, liver or kidney cancer. Sequences were derived from CD4+ or CD8+ T cells sorted from blood, sampled in a trial of the OX40 agonist ivuxolimab. The chain combines TRBV7-9 with TRBJ2-1, with 7 bases fitting TRBD2. The CDR3 DNA follows: TGTGCCAGCAGCTTAGGTCTAGCGGACCGAAATGAGCAGTTCTTC. Encoded protein: CASSLGLADRNEQFF.